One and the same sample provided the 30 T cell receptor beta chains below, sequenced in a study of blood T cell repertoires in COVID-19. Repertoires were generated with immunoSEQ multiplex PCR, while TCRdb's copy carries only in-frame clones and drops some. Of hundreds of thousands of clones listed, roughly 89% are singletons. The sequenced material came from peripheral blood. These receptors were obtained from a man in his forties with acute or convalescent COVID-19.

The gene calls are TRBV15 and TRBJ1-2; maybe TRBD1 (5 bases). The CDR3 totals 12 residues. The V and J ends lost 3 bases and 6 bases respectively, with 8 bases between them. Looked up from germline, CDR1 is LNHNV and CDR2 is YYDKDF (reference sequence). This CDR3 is CATSRATDGYTF. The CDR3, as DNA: TGTGCCACCAGCAGGGCGACAGATGGCTACACCTTC.

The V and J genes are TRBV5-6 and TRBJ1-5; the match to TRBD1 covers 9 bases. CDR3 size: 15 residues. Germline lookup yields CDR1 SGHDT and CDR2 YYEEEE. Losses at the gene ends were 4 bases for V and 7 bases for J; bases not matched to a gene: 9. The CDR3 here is CASSQAGTGRQPQHF. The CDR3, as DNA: TGTGCCAGCAGCCAGGCGGGGACAGGGAGGCAGCCCCAGCATTTT.

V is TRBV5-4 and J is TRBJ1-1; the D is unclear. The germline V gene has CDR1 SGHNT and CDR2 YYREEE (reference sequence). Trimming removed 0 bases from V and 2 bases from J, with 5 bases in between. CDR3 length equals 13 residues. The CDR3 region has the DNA TGTGCCAGCAGCTTGGAGCCTAACACTGAAGCTTTCTTT. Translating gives CASSLEPNTEAFF.

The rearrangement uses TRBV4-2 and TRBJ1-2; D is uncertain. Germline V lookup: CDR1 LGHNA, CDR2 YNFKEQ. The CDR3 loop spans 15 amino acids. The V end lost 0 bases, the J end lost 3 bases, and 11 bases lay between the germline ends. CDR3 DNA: TGTGCCAGCAGCCAAGACCGCGGAACCTACTATGGCTACACCTTC. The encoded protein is CASSQDRGTYYGYTF.

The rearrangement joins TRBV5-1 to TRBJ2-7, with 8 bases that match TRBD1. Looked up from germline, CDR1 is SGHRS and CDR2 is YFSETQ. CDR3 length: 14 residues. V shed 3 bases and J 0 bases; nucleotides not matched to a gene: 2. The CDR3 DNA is TGCGCCAGCAGCTCAGGGGGCCTCTCCTACGAGCAGTACTTC. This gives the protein CASSSGGLSYEQYF.

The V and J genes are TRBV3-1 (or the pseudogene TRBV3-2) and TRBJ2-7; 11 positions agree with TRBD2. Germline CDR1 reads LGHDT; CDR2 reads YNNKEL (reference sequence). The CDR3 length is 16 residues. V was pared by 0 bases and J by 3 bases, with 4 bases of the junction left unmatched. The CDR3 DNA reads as TGTGCCAGCAGCCAAGATCTCACTAGCGGGGGCTACGAGCAGTACTTC. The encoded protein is CASSQDLTSGGYEQYF.

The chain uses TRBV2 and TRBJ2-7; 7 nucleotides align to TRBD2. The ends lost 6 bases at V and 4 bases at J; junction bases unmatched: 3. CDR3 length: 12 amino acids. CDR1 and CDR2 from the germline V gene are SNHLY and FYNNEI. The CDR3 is CASRDSGYEQYF. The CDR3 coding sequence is TGTGCCAGCAGGGATAGCGGGTACGAGCAGTACTTC.

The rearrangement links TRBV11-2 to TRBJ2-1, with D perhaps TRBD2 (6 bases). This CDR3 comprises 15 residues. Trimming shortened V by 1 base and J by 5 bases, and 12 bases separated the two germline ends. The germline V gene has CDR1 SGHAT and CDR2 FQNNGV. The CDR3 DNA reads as TGTGCCAGCAGCTTAGTCGCTGGGGGGAACAATGAGCAGTTCTTC. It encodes CASSLVAGGNNEQFF.

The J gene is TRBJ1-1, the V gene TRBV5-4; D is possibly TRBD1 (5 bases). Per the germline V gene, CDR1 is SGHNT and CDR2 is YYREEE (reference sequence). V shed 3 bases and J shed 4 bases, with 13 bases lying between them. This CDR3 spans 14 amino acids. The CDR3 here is CASSSPFRGTEAFF. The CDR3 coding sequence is TGTGCCAGCAGCTCCCCTTTTAGGGGCACTGAAGCTTTCTTT. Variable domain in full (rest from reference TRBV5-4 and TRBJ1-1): ETGVTQSPTHLIKTRGQQVTLRCSSQSGHNTVSWYQQALGQGPQFIFQYYREEENGRGNFPPRFSGLQFPNYSSELNVNALELDDSALYLCASSSPFRGTEAFFGQGTRLTVV.

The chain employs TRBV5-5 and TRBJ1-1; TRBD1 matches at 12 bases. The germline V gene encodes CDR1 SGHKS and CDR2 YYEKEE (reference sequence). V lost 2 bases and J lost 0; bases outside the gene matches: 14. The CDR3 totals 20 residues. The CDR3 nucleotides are TGTGCCAGCAGCTTCCAGGACCTCCGGGACAGGGGGCGCGTGAACACTGAAGCTTTCTTT. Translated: CASSFQDLRDRGRVNTEAFF.

CDR3 DNA sequence: TGTGCCTGGAAGACAGGGGCTAATGAAAAACTGTTTTTT. This sequence encodes CAWKTGANEKLFF. This rearrangement joins TRBV30 to TRBJ1-4; the match to TRBD1 covers 8 bases. This CDR3 has 13 residues. Germline V CDR1 and CDR2: GTSNPN, SVGIG (reference sequence). Trimming took 4 bases from V and 3 from J; bases not matched to a gene: 1.

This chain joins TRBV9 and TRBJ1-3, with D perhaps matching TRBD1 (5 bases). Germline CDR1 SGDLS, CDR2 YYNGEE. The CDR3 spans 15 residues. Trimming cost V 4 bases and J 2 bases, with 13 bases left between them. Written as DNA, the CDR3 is TGTGCCAGCAGCTCATCGGGGGGACCTGGAAACACCATATATTTT. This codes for CASSSSGGPGNTIYF.

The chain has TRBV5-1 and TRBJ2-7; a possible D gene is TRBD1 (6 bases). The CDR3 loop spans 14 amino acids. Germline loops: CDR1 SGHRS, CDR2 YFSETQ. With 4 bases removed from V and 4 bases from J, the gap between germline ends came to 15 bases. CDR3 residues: CASSPAGTGYEQYF. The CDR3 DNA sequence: TGCGCCAGCAGCCCGGCAGGAACAGGGTACGAGCAGTACTTC.

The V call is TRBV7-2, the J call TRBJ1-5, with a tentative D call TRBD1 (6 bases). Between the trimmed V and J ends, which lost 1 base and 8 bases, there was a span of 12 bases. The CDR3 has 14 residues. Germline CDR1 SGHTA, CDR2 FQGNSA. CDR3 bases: TGTGCCAGCAGCTTAGTGATAGGGGACAAGCCCCAGCATTTT. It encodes CASSLVIGDKPQHF.

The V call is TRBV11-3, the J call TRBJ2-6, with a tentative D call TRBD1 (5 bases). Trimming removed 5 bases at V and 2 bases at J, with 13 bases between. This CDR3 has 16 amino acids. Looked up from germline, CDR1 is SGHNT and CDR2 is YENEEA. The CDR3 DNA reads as TGTGCCAGCAGCCCTGCCTTGGGGCCTGGGGCCAACGTCCTGACTTTC. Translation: CASSPALGPGANVLTF.

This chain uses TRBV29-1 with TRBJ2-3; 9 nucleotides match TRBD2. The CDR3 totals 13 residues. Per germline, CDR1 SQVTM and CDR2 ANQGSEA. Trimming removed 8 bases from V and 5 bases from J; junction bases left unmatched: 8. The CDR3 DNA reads TGCAGCATAGCGACTAGCGGCGGAGATACGCAGTATTTT. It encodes CSIATSGGDTQYF.

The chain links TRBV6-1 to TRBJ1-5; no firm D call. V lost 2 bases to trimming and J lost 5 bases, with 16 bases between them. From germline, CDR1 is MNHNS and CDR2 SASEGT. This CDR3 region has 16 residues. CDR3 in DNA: TGTGCCAGCAGTGAAAAGCGGTCCCAGGTTTATCAGCCCCAGCATTTT. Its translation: CASSEKRSQVYQPQHF.

The CDR3 loop reads CASSENGENEQFF. DNA for the CDR3: TGTGCCAGCAGTGAAAACGGGGAAAATGAGCAGTTCTTC. The J gene is TRBJ2-1, the V gene TRBV2, with D possibly TRBD2 on 5 matching bases. Trimming removed 2 bases at V and 7 bases at J, with 9 bases between. The germline CDR1 and CDR2 sequences are SNHLY and FYNNEI. This CDR3 comprises 13 residues.

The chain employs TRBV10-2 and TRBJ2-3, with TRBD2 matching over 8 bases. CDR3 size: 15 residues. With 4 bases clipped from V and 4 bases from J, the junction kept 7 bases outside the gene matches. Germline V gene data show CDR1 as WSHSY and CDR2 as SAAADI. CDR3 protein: CASSVTGGEADTQYF. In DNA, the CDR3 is TGCGCCAGCAGTGTTACGGGGGGGGAAGCAGATACGCAGTATTTT.

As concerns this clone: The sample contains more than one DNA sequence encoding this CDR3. CDR3 amino acids: CASSPDRGLVNTEAFF. The CDR3 coding sequence is TGCGCCAGCAGCCCCGACAGGGGGCTGGTGAACACTGAAGCTTTCTTT. V is TRBV5-1 and J is TRBJ1-1; 10 bases are shared with TRBD1. V was pared by 4 bases and J by 0 bases, with 6 bases of the junction left unmatched. Looked up from germline, CDR1 is SGHRS and CDR2 is YFSETQ. The CDR3 loop spans 16 amino acids.

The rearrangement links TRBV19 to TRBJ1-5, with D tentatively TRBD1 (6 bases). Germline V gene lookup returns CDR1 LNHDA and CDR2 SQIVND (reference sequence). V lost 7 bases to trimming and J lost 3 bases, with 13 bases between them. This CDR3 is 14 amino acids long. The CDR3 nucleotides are TGTGCCAGTACTCTGACAGGACTCAATCAGCCCCAGCATTTT. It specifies CASTLTGLNQPQHF.

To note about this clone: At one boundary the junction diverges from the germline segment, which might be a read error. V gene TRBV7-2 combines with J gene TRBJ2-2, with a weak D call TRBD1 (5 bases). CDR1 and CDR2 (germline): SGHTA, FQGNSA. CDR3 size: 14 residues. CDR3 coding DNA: TGTGCAAGCACCCCCGACAGACGCACCGGGGAGCTGTTTTTT. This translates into CASTPDRRTGELFF.

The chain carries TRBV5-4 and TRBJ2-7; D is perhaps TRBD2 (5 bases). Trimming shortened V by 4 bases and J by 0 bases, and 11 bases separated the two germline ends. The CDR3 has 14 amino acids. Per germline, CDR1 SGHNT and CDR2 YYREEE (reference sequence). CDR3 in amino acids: CASSPGESSYEQYF. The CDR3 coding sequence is TGTGCCAGCAGCCCCGGGGAGAGCTCCTACGAGCAGTACTTC.

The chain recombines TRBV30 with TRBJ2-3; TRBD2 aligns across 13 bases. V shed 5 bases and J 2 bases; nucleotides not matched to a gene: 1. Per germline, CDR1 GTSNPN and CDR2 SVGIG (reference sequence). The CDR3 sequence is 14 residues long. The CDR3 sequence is CAWGLAGATDTQYF. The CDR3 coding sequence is TGTGCCTGGGGACTAGCGGGGGCCACAGATACGCAGTATTTT.

CDR3 sequence (DNA): TGTGCCAGCAGCATAGACAGGACTAATGAGCAGTTCTTC. Encoded protein: CASSIDRTNEQFF. The rearrangement joins TRBV5-4 to TRBJ2-1, with a possible D match to TRBD1 (6 bases). Germline V lookup: CDR1 SGHNT, CDR2 YYREEE (reference sequence). The V end lost 4 bases, the J end lost 7 bases, and 12 bases lay between the germline ends. The CDR3 has 13 residues.

CDR3: CASSPPGLVNIQYF. In DNA, the CDR3 is TGTGCCAGCTCACCACCGGGGCTAGTAAACATTCAGTACTTC. The V and J genes are TRBV18 and TRBJ2-4; possible D gene TRBD1, 5 bases. CDR1 and CDR2 (germline): KGHSH, LQKENI. This CDR3 has 14 amino acids. The ends were cut back, 0 bases at V and 6 bases at J, with 9 bases in the middle. The full variable domain, with the rest looked up from reference TRBV18 and TRBJ2-4, is NAGVMQNPRHLVRRRGQEARLRCSPMKGHSHVYWYRQLPEEGLKFMVYLQKENIIDESGMPKERFSAEFPKEGPSILRIQQVVRGDSAAYFCASSPPGLVNIQYFGAGTRLSVL.

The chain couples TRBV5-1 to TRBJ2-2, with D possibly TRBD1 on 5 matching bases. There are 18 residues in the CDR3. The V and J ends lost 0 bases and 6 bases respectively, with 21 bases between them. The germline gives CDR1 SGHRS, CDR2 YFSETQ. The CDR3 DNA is TGCGCCAGCAGCTTGGCCATAGGGCAGGGAATTGAGTCCGGGGAGCTGTTTTTT. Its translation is CASSLAIGQGIESGELFF.

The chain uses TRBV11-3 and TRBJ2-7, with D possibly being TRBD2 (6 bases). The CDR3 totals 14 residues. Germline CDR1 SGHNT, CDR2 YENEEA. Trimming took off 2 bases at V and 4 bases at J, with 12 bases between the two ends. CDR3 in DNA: TGTGCCAGCAGCTTATCCGGGGGAGCTTACGAGCAGTACTTC. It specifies CASSLSGGAYEQYF.

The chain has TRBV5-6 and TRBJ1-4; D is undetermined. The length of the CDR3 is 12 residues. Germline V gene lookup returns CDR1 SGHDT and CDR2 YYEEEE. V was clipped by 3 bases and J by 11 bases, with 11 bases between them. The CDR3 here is CASSSRGWKLFF. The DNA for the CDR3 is TGTGCCAGCAGCTCACGAGGGTGGAAACTGTTTTTT. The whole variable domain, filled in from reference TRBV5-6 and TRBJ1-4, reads DAGVTQSPTHLIKTRGQQVTLRCSPKSGHDTVSWYQQALGQGPQFIFQYYEEEERQRGNFPDRFSGHQFPNYSSELNVNALLLGDSALYLCASSSRGWKLFFGSGTQLSVL.

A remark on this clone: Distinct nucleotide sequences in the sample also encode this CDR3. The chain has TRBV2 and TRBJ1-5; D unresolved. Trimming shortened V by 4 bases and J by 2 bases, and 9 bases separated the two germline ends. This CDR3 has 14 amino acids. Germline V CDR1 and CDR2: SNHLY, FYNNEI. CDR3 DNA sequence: TGTGCCAGCAGTGCTGGAACAGGCAATCAGCCCCAGCATTTT. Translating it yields CASSAGTGNQPQHF.